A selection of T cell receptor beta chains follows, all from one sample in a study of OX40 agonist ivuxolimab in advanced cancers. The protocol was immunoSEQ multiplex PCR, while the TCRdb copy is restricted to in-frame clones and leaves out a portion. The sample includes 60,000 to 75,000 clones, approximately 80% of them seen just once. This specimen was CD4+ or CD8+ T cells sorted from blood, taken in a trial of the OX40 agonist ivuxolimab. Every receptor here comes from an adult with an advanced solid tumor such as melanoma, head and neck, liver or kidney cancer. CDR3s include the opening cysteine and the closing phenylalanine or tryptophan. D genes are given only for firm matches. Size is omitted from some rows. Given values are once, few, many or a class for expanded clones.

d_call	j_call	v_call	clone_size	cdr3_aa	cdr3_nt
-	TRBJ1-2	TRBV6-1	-	CASSDQGSYGYTF	TGTGCCAGCAGTGACCAGGGTTCCTATGGCTACACCTTC
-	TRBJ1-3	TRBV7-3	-	CASIGLLPLSGNTIYF	TGTGCCAGCATCGGGCTCCTTCCCCTGTCTGGAAACACCATATATTTT
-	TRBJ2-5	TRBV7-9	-	CASSLPPSGQETQYF	TGTGCCAGCAGCCTACCCCCATCCGGTCAAGAGACCCAGTACTTC
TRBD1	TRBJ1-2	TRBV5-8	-	CASSSRDRELLGYTF	TGTGCCAGCAGCTCCCGGGACAGGGAGCTTCTAGGCTACACCTTC
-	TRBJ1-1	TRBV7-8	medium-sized	CASSLEGFNTEAFF	TGTGCCAGCAGCTTAGAGGGCTTCAACACTGAAGCTTTCTTT
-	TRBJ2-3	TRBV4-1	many	CASSQTTSTDTQYF	TGCGCCAGCAGCCAGACGACTAGCACAGATACGCAGTATTTT
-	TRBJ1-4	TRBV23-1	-	CASSWAAPTNEKLFF	TGCGCCAGCAGTTGGGCAGCCCCAACTAATGAAAAACTGTTTTTT
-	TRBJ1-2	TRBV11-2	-	CASSLDRQAYYGYTF	TGTGCCAGCAGCTTAGATAGACAGGCTTACTATGGCTACACCTTC
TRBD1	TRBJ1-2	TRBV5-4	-	CASSGQGHYGYTF	TGTGCCAGCAGTGGACAGGGGCACTATGGCTACACCTTC
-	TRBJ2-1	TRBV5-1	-	CASSLGTQGFNEQFF	TGCGCCAGCAGCTTGGGGACCCAGGGTTTCAATGAGCAGTTCTTC
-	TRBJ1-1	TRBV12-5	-	CASGLVRTKEAFF	TGTGCTAGTGGTTTGGTTCGGACGAAAGAAGCTTTCTTT